Reported below is one T cell receptor beta chain. Its antigen remains unknown. This sample is part of a study of graft-versus-host responses after intestinal transplantation. At the level of the study: For around 3 years after anti-thymocyte globulin induction, all recipients took tacrolimus and steroids. Study-wide results and limits: GvH clonotypes were identified within recipient marrow, with a subset emerging first in ileum or blood.

Sequencing used immunoSEQ multiplex PCR; TCRdb keeps in-frame clones, though not all of them. The sample carries some 130,000 clones, roughly 92% recorded once. Trimming stripped 3 bases from V and 3 bases from J, with 15 bases between. This CDR3 contains 16 residues. Germline CDR1 SGHTA, CDR2 FQGTGA. The TCR comes from a human donor who received an intestinal transplant. The V call is TRBV7-3, the J call TRBJ1-5; possibly TRBD1 for D (5 bases). Sequences were derived from unstimulated CD4+ T cells sorted from spleen or lymph node cells, sampled before intestinal transplant. This CDR3 reads CASSLLSDSLNQPQHF. The CDR3 coding sequence is TGTGCCAGCAGCTTGTTGTCCGACAGCCTCAATCAGCCCCAGCATTTT.